One sample yielded the 27 T cell receptor beta chains listed below, sequenced in a study of blood T cell repertoires in COVID-19. The data were produced by immunoSEQ multiplex PCR, yet TCRdb's version contains in-frame clones alone and is incomplete. The table lists roughly 120,000 clones, about 84% of them singletons. The sequencing input was peripheral blood. Source of these receptors: a human donor in a cohort sampled during active COVID-19.

CDR3 loop: CASSFMPSSYEQYF. DNA of the CDR3: TGTGCCAGCAGTTTTATGCCCAGCTCCTACGAGCAGTACTTC. V is TRBV27 and J is TRBJ2-7; D is uncertain. The V and J ends lost 3 bases and 0 bases respectively, with 9 bases between them. The CDR3 spans 14 residues. The germline CDR1 and CDR2 sequences are MNHEY and SMNVEV (reference sequence).

The chain carries TRBV20-1 and TRBJ2-3, with D perhaps matching TRBD2 (5 bases). The CDR3 sequence is 11 residues long. V was cut by 5 bases and J by 8 bases, with 11 bases left in between. In germline, CDR1 is DFQATT, CDR2 SNEGSKA (reference sequence). The chain's CDR3 is CSAGLSGTQYF. DNA of the CDR3: TGCAGTGCTGGACTTTCTGGTACGCAGTATTTT.

This clone showed up just a few times. The V and J genes are TRBV9 and TRBJ2-7, with 8 bases fitting TRBD2. Germline loops: CDR1 SGDLS, CDR2 YYNGEE. J gave up 5 bases and V 3 bases, and 10 bases lay outside the gene matches. CDR3 size: 15 residues. The CDR3 sequence is CASSEGRGVSHEQYF. DNA for the CDR3: TGTGCCAGCAGCGAGGGGCGGGGGGTGAGCCACGAGCAGTACTTC.

The gene calls are TRBV5-1 and TRBJ1-3; no reliable D call. The CDR3 sequence is 17 residues long. The germline V and J ends were trimmed by 1 base and 0 bases, with 14 bases remaining between them. Germline V gene data show CDR1 as SGHRS and CDR2 as YFSETQ. The CDR3 reads CASSLRPTLSSGNTIYF. The CDR3 bases are TGCGCCAGCAGCTTGAGGCCGACTCTGAGCTCTGGAAACACCATATATTTT.

The rearrangement links TRBV19 to TRBJ1-4, with D possibly being TRBD1 (5 bases). Trimming stripped 5 bases from V and 3 bases from J, with 13 bases between. The CDR3 consists of 15 residues. Germline V CDR1 and CDR2: LNHDA, SQIVND (reference sequence). CDR3 amino acids: CASSFLQAANEKLFF. CDR3 nucleotide sequence: TGTGCCAGTAGTTTCTTACAGGCAGCTAATGAAAAACTGTTTTTT. The variable domain in full, with the rest retrieved from reference TRBV19 and TRBJ1-4, is DGGITQSPKYLFRKEGQNVTLSCEQNLNHDAMYWYRQDPGQGLRLIYYSQIVNDFQKGDIAEGYSVSREKKESFPLTVTSAQKNPTAFYLCASSFLQAANEKLFFGSGTQLSVL.

This chain joins TRBV19 and TRBJ1-5; D unresolved. This CDR3 has 15 amino acids. The V gene's germline CDR1 is LNHDA and CDR2 SQIVND (reference sequence). Trimming cost V 3 bases and J 2 bases, with 11 bases left between them. In DNA form, the CDR3 reads TGTGCCAGTAGTATCGCCCCCCGCGGCAATCAGCCCCAGCATTTT. Translated, it gives CASSIAPRGNQPQHF. Filled out from reference TRBV19 and TRBJ1-5, the complete variable domain reads DGGITQSPKYLFRKEGQNVTLSCEQNLNHDAMYWYRQDPGQGLRLIYYSQIVNDFQKGDIAEGYSVSREKKESFPLTVTSAQKNPTAFYLCASSIAPRGNQPQHFGDGTRLSIL.

The chain combines TRBV5-1 with TRBJ1-2, with D perhaps matching TRBD1 (5 bases). The V gene lost 0 bases and the J gene lost 4 bases, with 10 bases spanning the gap. The CDR3 is 14 amino acids. In germline, CDR1 is SGHRS, CDR2 YFSETQ. Written as DNA, the CDR3 is TGCGCCAGCAGCTTGGGACAGCAAACCTATGGCTACACCTTC. This sequence encodes CASSLGQQTYGYTF.

The J gene is TRBJ1-5, the V gene TRBV6-5; weak D call: TRBD1 (5 bases). The germline V gene encodes CDR1 MNHEY and CDR2 SVGAGI. The CDR3 has 15 residues. The V end was cut by 8 bases, the J end by 5 bases, with 19 bases between. The CDR3 loop is CASRRGVGGYQPQHF. DNA for the CDR3: TGTGCCAGCCGACGGGGGGTTGGTGGGTATCAGCCCCAGCATTTT.

This chain connects TRBV11-3 to TRBJ2-7, with 14 positions matching TRBD2. The CDR3 contains 16 residues. With V trimmed by 4 bases and J by 5 bases, 7 bases remained unmatched. CDR1 and CDR2 (germline): SGHNT, YENEEA. This CDR3 reads CASSSDGTSGRNEQYF. CDR3 coding DNA: TGTGCCAGCAGCTCAGACGGGACTAGCGGGAGAAACGAGCAGTACTTC.

The chain is built from TRBV4-2 and TRBJ2-1, with D hard to call. CDR1 and CDR2 (germline): LGHNA, YNFKEQ. Trimming pared 1 base from V and 9 bases from J, leaving 7 bases between. The CDR3 length is 12 residues. This chain's CDR3 is CASSQGSGEQFF. The CDR3 coding sequence is TGTGCCAGCAGCCAAGGGTCGGGTGAGCAGTTCTTC.

The chain combines TRBV10-1 with TRBJ2-4; D might be TRBD2 (5 bases). Trimming pared 0 bases from V and 7 bases from J, leaving 10 bases between. The CDR3 sequence is 14 residues long. Germline V gene sequence: CDR1 WNHNN, CDR2 SYGVQD (reference sequence). This CDR3 is CASSESGVENIQYF. CDR3 DNA sequence: TGCGCCAGCAGTGAGTCGGGAGTTGAGAACATTCAGTACTTC.

This chain links TRBV19 with TRBJ2-7; weak D call: TRBD2 (6 bases). CDR1 is LNHDA, CDR2 SQIVND, per germline (reference sequence). CDR3 length: 16 amino acids. Trimming removed 3 bases at V and 2 bases at J, with 17 bases between. CDR3 bases: TGTGCCAGTAGTATTAGGGGTAGCGGACAAACCTACGAGCAGTACTTC. Protein: CASSIRGSGQTYEQYF.

This clone was seen a handful of times. The rearrangement uses TRBV7-9 and TRBJ1-2, with 8 bases that match TRBD1. The CDR3 is made up of 16 amino acids. V dropped 5 bases and J dropped 3; count of bases not matched to a gene: 11. Germline CDR1 reads SEHNR; CDR2 reads FQNEAQ (reference sequence). CDR3 region: CASSLDDRGRDYGYTF. The CDR3 DNA follows: TGTGCCAGCAGCCTCGACGACAGGGGTCGTGACTATGGCTACACCTTC. Together with reference TRBV7-9 and TRBJ1-2, the CDR3 gives the full variable domain: DTGVSQNPRHKITKRGQNVTFRCDPISEHNRLYWYRQTLGQGPEFLTYFQNEAQLEKSRLLSDRFSAERPKGSFSTLEIQRTEQGDSAMYLCASSLDDRGRDYGYTFGSGTRLTVV.

As DNA, the CDR3 is TGTGCCAGCAGCACAGGGAATTTGGGCACAGATACGCAGTATTTT. Encoded protein: CASSTGNLGTDTQYF. The chain is built from TRBV27 and TRBJ2-3; D possibly corresponds to TRBD1 (6 bases). V lost 6 bases, J lost 1 base, and 14 bases lay in between. CDR1 and CDR2 (germline): MNHEY, SMNVEV (reference sequence). The CDR3 is 15 residues long.

This clone has a handful of counts. The chain joins TRBV4-1 to TRBJ2-1; the match to TRBD2 covers 8 bases. Germline lookup yields CDR1 MGHRA and CDR2 YSYEKL. V trimming: 5 bases; J trimming: 5 bases; junction bases outside the gene matches: 14. This CDR3 is 17 amino acids long. The DNA for the CDR3 is TGCGCCAGCAGCGACACACCCCCGGGACTAGGGGACAATGAGCAGTTCTTC. Translated, it gives CASSDTPPGLGDNEQFF.

The chain recombines TRBV7-3 with TRBJ2-1; no reliable D call. This CDR3 region has 15 residues. V lost 0 bases and J lost 6, with 12 bases in between. The germline CDR1 and CDR2 sequences are SGHTA and FQGTGA. CDR3 protein: CASSLTYAGANEQFF. CDR3 coding DNA: TGTGCCAGCAGCTTAACGTACGCAGGCGCCAATGAGCAGTTCTTC.

This clone occurred a few times. The chain recombines TRBV6-6 with TRBJ1-2; no firm D call. V shed 5 bases and J shed 2 bases, with 18 bases lying between them. This CDR3 is 16 amino acids long. Per germline, CDR1 MNHNY and CDR2 SVGAGI (reference sequence). The CDR3: CASSQLDTSLNYGYTF. The CDR3 DNA follows: TGTGCCAGCAGTCAGCTTGACACCTCACTGAACTATGGCTACACCTTC.

The chain couples TRBV7-9 to TRBJ1-6; 10 positions agree with TRBD1. CDR1 is SEHNR and CDR2 is FQNEAQ in the germline V gene (reference sequence). The CDR3 contains 15 residues. V lost 5 bases, J lost 7 bases, and 5 bases stayed unmatched. CDR3 in amino acids: CASSTVTGGNSPLHF. The DNA for the CDR3 is TGTGCCAGCAGCACCGTGACAGGGGGCAATTCACCCCTCCACTTT.

The J gene is TRBJ2-2, the V gene TRBV5-1; TRBD1 aligns across 11 bases. The CDR3 loop spans 18 amino acids. Germline CDR1 and CDR2: SGHRS and YFSETQ. Germline trimming cut 2 bases from V and 3 bases from J; bases unmatched to any gene: 9. As DNA, the CDR3 is TGCGCCAGCAGCTTACGCATCGGACAGGGGGCATACACCGGGGAGCTGTTTTTT. Protein: CASSLRIGQGAYTGELFF.

This rearrangement joins TRBV14 to TRBJ1-2; D gene unclear. V was shortened by 3 bases and J by 2 bases, with 13 bases between the two germline ends. Per the germline V gene, CDR1 is SGHDN and CDR2 is FVKESK. This CDR3 comprises 15 residues. The CDR3 DNA follows: TGTGCCAGCAGCCAGTCACTGGTGAGGAACTATGGCTACACCTTC. This translates into CASSQSLVRNYGYTF. The full variable domain, rest sourced from reference TRBV14 and TRBJ1-2, is EAGVTQFPSHSVIEKGQTVTLRCDPISGHDNLYWYRRVMGKEIKFLLHFVKESKQDESGMPNNRFLAERTGGTYSTLKVQPAELEDSGVYFCASSQSLVRNYGYTFGSGTRLTVV.

The chain carries TRBV12-3 or TRBV12-4 and TRBJ1-5; a possible D gene is TRBD1 (5 bases). V was clipped by 5 bases and J by 6 bases, with 11 bases between them. The CDR3 contains 13 residues. CDR3 residues: CASSAGFIQPQHF. As DNA, the CDR3 is TGTGCCAGCAGTGCAGGGTTTATTCAGCCCCAGCATTTT.

V gene TRBV7-9 combines with J gene TRBJ2-1, with 11 bases fitting TRBD2. The germline gives CDR1 SEHNR, CDR2 FQNEAQ (reference sequence). J lost 9 bases, V lost 3 bases, and 7 bases had no gene match. The CDR3 is 15 amino acids. The CDR3 protein is CASSFETSGISEQFF. Here the CDR3 DNA reads TGTGCCAGCAGCTTTGAGACTAGCGGGATATCTGAGCAGTTCTTC.

This chain links TRBV6-5 with TRBJ2-1, with a weak D call TRBD2 (6 bases). There are 15 residues in the CDR3. CDR1 and CDR2 from the germline V gene are MNHEY and SVGAGI. Trimming pared 6 bases from V and 9 bases from J, leaving 21 bases between. CDR3 in amino acids: CASRTTGTASGEQFF. CDR3 nucleotides: TGTGCCAGCAGAACTACCGGGACTGCCTCAGGTGAGCAGTTCTTC.

This chain joins TRBV7-9 and TRBJ1-3; D is uncertain. CDR3 size: 15 residues. Trimming cost V 5 bases and J 2 bases, with 13 bases left between them. CDR1 SEHNR and CDR2 FQNEAQ come from the germline V gene (reference sequence). The CDR3 here is CASSARTPAGNTIYF. The CDR3 coding sequence is TGTGCCAGCAGCGCCAGGACTCCTGCTGGAAACACCATATATTTT.

J is TRBJ2-1 and V is TRBV5-1, with 10 bases identical to TRBD2. Germline CDR1 reads SGHRS; CDR2 reads YFSETQ. This CDR3 contains 14 residues. V trimming: 7 bases; J trimming: 3 bases; junction bases outside the gene matches: 4. CDR3 region: CASEAGGGYNEQFF. CDR3 in DNA: TGCGCCAGCGAAGCGGGAGGGGGCTACAATGAGCAGTTCTTC. Full variable domain (rest looked up from reference TRBV5-1 and TRBJ2-1): KAGVTQTPRYLIKTRGQQVTLSCSPISGHRSVSWYQQTPGQGLQFLFEYFSETQRNKGNFPGRFSGRQFSNSRSEMNVSTLELGDSALYLCASEAGGGYNEQFFGPGTRLTVL.

The rearrangement uses TRBV6-2 or TRBV6-3 and TRBJ2-7; TRBD2 aligns across 9 bases. This CDR3 contains 18 residues. V gave up 7 bases and J gave up 6 bases; unmatched junction bases: 22. The germline gives CDR1 MNHEY, CDR2 SVGEGT. CDR3 sequence (DNA): TGTGCCAGCACCCCGGCCGGGCTAGCGGGGATGAGCCAGGGCGAGCAGTACTTC. Translation: CASTPAGLAGMSQGEQYF.

This chain joins TRBV13 and TRBJ2-3, with D perhaps TRBD2 (5 bases). Trimming left V 5 bases short and J 0 bases short, with 9 bases between. The CDR3 length is 14 residues. From germline, CDR1 is PRHDT and CDR2 FYEKMQ (reference sequence). CDR3 DNA sequence: TGTGCCAGCAGCATACTAGAGAGCACAGATACGCAGTATTTT. Translated: CASSILESTDTQYF.